This T cell receptor (beta chain) is from a study of T cell changes during pregnancy in multiple sclerosis. Profiled with immunoSEQ multiplex PCR; TCRdb holds only in-frame clones, not every one. Of about 48,000 clones listed, just over 85% are singletons. V lost 7 bases, J lost 9 bases, and 28 bases lay in between. Germline CDR1 reads SNHLY; CDR2 reads FYNNEI. The CDR3 spans 16 residues. The V call is TRBV2, the J call TRBJ2-7, with TRBD2 as a possible D gene (6 bases). The sample here was CD4+ T cells from peripheral blood mononuclear cells, taken in the second trimester of pregnancy. The sequence derives from a female donor with multiple sclerosis, enrolled in a pregnancy study. The CDR3 reads CASTAGVASASTGQYF. CDR3 DNA: TGTGCCAGCACCGCTGGTGTCGCTAGCGCTTCTACGGGGCAGTACTTC.